This T cell receptor (beta chain) is from a study of shared clonotypes between healthy human individuals. Only in-frame clones appear in the TCRdb table, and some are missing; sequencing was by immunoSEQ multiplex PCR. The sample yields about 1 million clones, more than 60% seen once. This clone was found a few times. At the DNA level, this CDR3 is encoded by other sequences in the same sample as well. The sequenced sample consisted of memory CD4+ T cells sorted from blood. The subset was: CD45RA-negative fraction. The receptor's source is a man aged 18 to 30 in good health.

The CDR3 bases are TGTGCCAGCAGTTTAGGGGGGGTGAACACTGAAGCTTTCTTT. Protein: CASSLGGVNTEAFF. The rearrangement links TRBV27 to TRBJ1-1; D is possibly TRBD1 (5 bases). Germline CDR1 reads MNHEY; CDR2 reads SMNVEV (reference sequence). This CDR3 spans 14 amino acids. The V end was cut by 2 bases, the J end by 0 bases, with 7 bases between.